The subject of this entry is one T cell receptor (beta chain). Its matching antigen is unknown. PCR primers comprised 60 Vbeta and 13 Jbeta primers. Per the study methods: Roughly 11 million shared chains were among the roughly 80 million unique TCR beta chains that a later analysis counted. The assay was immunoSEQ multiplex PCR, and TCRdb's table has in-frame clones only and misses some. That table supplies the V and J calls and clone size; D and trimming were determined from the DNA. The sample has roughly 120,000 clones, about 68% seen once. The CDR3 covers 16 residues. The ends lost 5 bases at V and 6 bases at J; junction bases unmatched: 13. The V gene's germline CDR1 is SGHNT and CDR2 YENEEA. These data originate in a study of cytomegalovirus exposure and HLA in healthy donors. Study observations and caveats: Productive status was seen about 87% or about 30% of the time for most TCR beta V segments in an earlier analysis. The listing of 150 or so TCR beta chains classed them as cytomegalovirus-associated.

This clonotype was sampled from a woman between 40 and 50 years old in good health and CMV-seropositive. Source material: PBMCs. The chain employs TRBV11-3 and TRBJ1-1; 9 nucleotides match TRBD1. In DNA form, the CDR3 reads TGTGCCAGCAGCCCCGGGACAGGGATAAAGGTCGCTGAAGCTTTCTTT. Its protein product is CASSPGTGIKVAEAFF.